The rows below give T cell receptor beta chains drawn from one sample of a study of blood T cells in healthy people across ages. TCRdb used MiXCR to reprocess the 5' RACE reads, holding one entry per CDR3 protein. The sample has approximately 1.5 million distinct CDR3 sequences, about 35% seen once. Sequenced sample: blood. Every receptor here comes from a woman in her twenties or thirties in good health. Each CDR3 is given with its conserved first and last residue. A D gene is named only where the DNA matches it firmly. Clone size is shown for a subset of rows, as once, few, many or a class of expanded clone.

TGCAGCGTCGAGAAAAGGGGATGGTACCAAGAGACCCAGTACTTC	CSVEKRGWYQETQYF	many	TRBV29-1	TRBJ2-5	NA
TGTGCCAGCAGCGCACCAAGTCGCGGGAGCTCCTACAATGAGCAGTTCTTC	CASSAPSRGSSYNEQFF	NA	TRBV3-1	TRBJ2-1	TRBD2
TGTGCCAGCAGCGGGGGGACTAGCGGGGGAATCTCCTACAATGAGCAGTTCTTC	CASSGGTSGGISYNEQFF	NA	TRBV7-2	TRBJ2-1	TRBD2
TGCAGCGTTGCCGGGGAGGCAGAGCGGTATTTT	CSVAGEAERYF	few	TRBV29-1	TRBJ2-3	NA
TGTGCCAGCAGTTTATGGGGCAGGGGGCAAGACACTGAAACTTTCTTT	CASSLWGRGQDTETFF	NA	TRBV28	TRBJ1-1	TRBD1
TGTGCCAGCAGCCAAGATTGGCCTCCCACAGATACGCAGTATTTT	CASSQDWPPTDTQYF	few	TRBV3-1	TRBJ2-3	NA
TGCGCCAGCAGCCCTAAAAGACAGGGTTGGGTCTATGGCTACACCTTC	CASSPKRQGWVYGYTF	NA	TRBV5-1	TRBJ1-2	TRBD1
TGTGCCAGCAGGGGAGGTGTCGTATTAGGGTTCTCCTACGAGCAGTACTTC	CASRGGVVLGFSYEQYF	NA	TRBV28	TRBJ2-7	NA
TGTGCCACCAGCAGAGGGGACGGAGGGGCCCCGTACTTC	CATSRGDGGAPYF	NA	TRBV15	TRBJ2-5	NA
TGTGCCAGCAGCGTAGGGACTTTCTACGAGCAGTACTTC	CASSVGTFYEQYF	NA	TRBV7-2	TRBJ2-7	NA
TGCAGTGCTAGAGTTACATGGGGTGATACGCAGTATTTT	CSARVTWGDTQYF	few	TRBV20-1	TRBJ2-3	NA
TGCAGTGCTAGAGATTGGGCGGGGGGCTATGGCTACACCTTC	CSARDWAGGYGYTF	NA	TRBV20-1	TRBJ1-2	NA
TGTGCCAGCAACTTAGAACAGCGGGATATTTCGGATACGCAGTATTTT	CASNLEQRDISDTQYF	once	TRBV7-2	TRBJ2-3	TRBD2
TGCGCCAGCAGCTTGGAACAGGGTGACTACGAGCAGTACTTC	CASSLEQGDYEQYF	once	TRBV5-1	TRBJ2-7	NA
TGTGCCAGCTCACAGCGGGACAGTGAAGCTTTCTTT	CASSQRDSEAFF	many	TRBV4-2	TRBJ1-1	TRBD1
TGTGCCAGCAGGGGGGAGTTCACAGGGAAAGGAGCTAACTATGGCTACACCTTC	CASRGEFTGKGANYGYTF	NA	TRBV9	TRBJ1-2	NA
TGTGCTAGTGGCCCTGAGACCTCGGACAGGGGGCTAATCTGCTACACCTTC	CASGPETSDRGLICYTF	NA	TRBV12-5	TRBJ1-2	TRBD1
TGTGCAAGTCGCCTAATCTCCTCCTACGAGCAGTACTTC	CASRLISSYEQYF	NA	TRBV12-2	TRBJ2-7	NA
TGTGCCAGCAGTCCTCACCTCCCCCGGGACAGGGGGCCCGGGGAGCTGTTTTTT	CASSPHLPRDRGPGELFF	few	TRBV12-3/TRBV12-4	TRBJ2-2	TRBD1
TGCGCCAGCAGCCCCCTGCGTGGGGATACGCAGTATTTT	CASSPLRGDTQYF	few	TRBV6-2/TRBV6-3	TRBJ2-3	NA
TGCAGTGCCATGACAGGGGCCAGGGTGGATGAGCAGTTCTTC	CSAMTGARVDEQFF	few	TRBV20-1	TRBJ2-1	TRBD1
TGCAGTGCTAGAGGCCTGATAGATAACTATGGCTACACCTTC	CSARGLIDNYGYTF	NA	TRBV20-1	TRBJ1-2	NA
TGCAGTGCTGCTACAGAGAGCTCCTACAATGAGCAGTTCTTC	CSAATESSYNEQFF	few	TRBV20-1	TRBJ2-1	NA
TGCAGTGCGGCCACGCGAGACTATGGCTACACCTTC	CSAATRDYGYTF	NA	TRBV20-1	TRBJ1-2	NA
TGTGCCAGCAGCAACCTAGCGGTCATCTCCTACGAGCAGTACTTC	CASSNLAVISYEQYF	few	TRBV7-2	TRBJ2-7	TRBD2
TGTGCCAGCAGCGTAAGCGGGCCGAGCTCCTACAATGAGCAGTTCTTC	CASSVSGPSSYNEQFF	NA	TRBV9	TRBJ2-1	NA
TGCAGTGCTACTCCGGGGAAAGAGACCCAGTACTTC	CSATPGKETQYF	NA	TRBV20-1	TRBJ2-5	NA
TGCAGTGCAGATCCGGGACAGGGTATGACCGGCTACACCTTC	CSADPGQGMTGYTF	NA	TRBV20-1	TRBJ1-2	TRBD1
TGTGCCAGCCGGCCGACAGGGAGAGGTGACGAGCAGTACTTC	CASRPTGRGDEQYF	few	TRBV25-1	TRBJ2-7	TRBD1
TGCAGTGCTAGAGGTCCAGGGACCGCCGGCTCCTACAATGAGCAGTTCTTC	CSARGPGTAGSYNEQFF	many	TRBV20-1	TRBJ2-1	NA
TGCAGTGCTAGGGAATGGACAGGGGTGTCGGCCCTCCACTTT	CSAREWTGVSALHF	few	TRBV20-1	TRBJ1-6	TRBD1
TGCAGCGTTGAAGATCAGAGAAAGGGACCTGGTCCAGATACGCAGTATTTT	CSVEDQRKGPGPDTQYF	NA	TRBV29-1	TRBJ2-3	NA
TGTGCCAGCAGCGATAACAAGTACGAGCAGTACTTC	CASSDNKYEQYF	few	TRBV13	TRBJ2-7	NA
TGCGCCAGCAGCTGGGGACGGGGGGAAGAGACCCAGTACTTC	CASSWGRGEETQYF	few	TRBV5-1	TRBJ2-5	TRBD2
TGTGCCAGCAGCCAATACGACAGGGGGCTGGGGACTGAAGCTTTCTTT	CASSQYDRGLGTEAFF	many	TRBV4-2	TRBJ1-1	TRBD1
TGTGCCAGCAGTCGTAGCGGGAACTACTACGAGCAGTACTTC	CASSRSGNYYEQYF	many	TRBV27	TRBJ2-7	TRBD2
TGTGCCAGCAAGCTCTCCCCGGGCTACGAGCAGTACTTC	CASKLSPGYEQYF	NA	TRBV27	TRBJ2-7	NA
TGTGCCAGCTCACCACGACAGGGGGCTAATGGGGCCAACGTCCTGACTTTC	CASSPRQGANGANVLTF	few	TRBV18	TRBJ2-6	TRBD1
TGTGCCACCAGCAGAGAAGCTATGAAGATCAATGAGCAGTTCTTC	CATSREAMKINEQFF	NA	TRBV15	TRBJ2-1	NA
TGCAGTGCTAAAATCCTTACTAGCGGGAGGGCCGGCGCAGATACGCAGTATTTT	CSAKILTSGRAGADTQYF	NA	TRBV20-1	TRBJ2-3	TRBD2
TGCAGTGCTAACCGGGGGAACACTGAAGCTTTCTTT	CSANRGNTEAFF	many	TRBV20-1	TRBJ1-1	NA
TGTGCCAGCAGCTTGGGGATGACTCATGAAAAACTGTTTTTT	CASSLGMTHEKLFF	NA	TRBV5-6	TRBJ1-4	NA
TGTGCCAGCAGTTTAATTGGGAGTATTAACTATGGCTACACCTTC	CASSLIGSINYGYTF	NA	TRBV27	TRBJ1-2	NA
TGCAGTGCTAGAGGACAGGGGACAGAGACCCAGTACTTC	CSARGQGTETQYF	few	TRBV20-1	TRBJ2-5	TRBD1
TGTGCCAGCAGCTTGAGAGAGAGGCTAGCTCGGGGCTATGGCTACACCTTC	CASSLRERLARGYGYTF	few	TRBV13	TRBJ1-2	NA
TGTGCCAGCAGCCAAGGAAGGGCGTACCAAGAGACCCAGTACTTC	CASSQGRAYQETQYF	few	TRBV3-1	TRBJ2-5	NA
TGTGCCAGCAGCGTAGGCGGGAGGGCCGGTCATGAGCAGTTCTTC	CASSVGGRAGHEQFF	NA	TRBV9	TRBJ2-1	TRBD2
TGTGCCAGCAGCCTAAGTAACAGTTTGGGCTATGGCTACACCTTC	CASSLSNSLGYGYTF	few	TRBV6-5	TRBJ1-2	NA
TGTGCCTGGAGTGTAGGAGGGACCCGGGATCATCAGTTCTTC	CAWSVGGTRDHQFF	NA	TRBV30	TRBJ2-1	NA
TGCGCCAGCAGCCAAGACTTCCGGGACAGGGGAACGGGGAGCTCCTACGAGCAGTACTTC	CASSQDFRDRGTGSSYEQYF	NA	TRBV4-1	TRBJ2-7	TRBD1